This TCR beta chain was recovered during a study of a mutant IDH1 vaccine in newly diagnosed glioma. The time point is: week 5, during vaccination. All doses held 300 ug of mutant IDH1 20-mer peptide, with topical imiquimod. About this clone: Antigen specificity is unknown.

This CDR3 has 15 residues. Germline-derived CDR1 and CDR2 are SEHNR and FQNEAQ (reference sequence). Trimming left V 2 bases short and J 2 bases short, with 9 bases between. Sequenced by immunoSEQ multiplex PCR; TCRdb stores in-frame clones only, minus some. This table has more than 40,000 clones, more than 70% appearing once. This specimen consisted of PBMCs, obtained from a glioma patient whose treatment included an IDH1 peptide vaccine. The receptor was derived from a woman between 35 and 50 years old with glioma. This chain joins TRBV7-9 and TRBJ2-2, with D possibly TRBD2 on 5 matching bases. CDR3 residues: CASSLFRGNTGELFF. CDR3 in DNA: TGTGCCAGCAGCTTATTCCGGGGTAACACCGGGGAGCTGTTTTTT.